Listed here is a single T cell receptor (beta chain). The antigen is not known. Trimming pared 0 bases from V and 3 bases from J, leaving 11 bases between. This CDR3 spans 15 amino acids. The germline V gene encodes CDR1 GTSNPN and CDR2 SVGIG (reference sequence). This entry comes from a study of T-cell memory formation after mild COVID-19. At the level of the study: The study found TCR clusters largely donor specific.

Study-wide results and caveats: Largely, contracting CD4+ clones fell within CM and EM, and contracting CD8+ clones within EMRA.

From 5'RACE with constant-segment primers came TCR alpha and TCR beta cDNA libraries that carried sample barcodes and UMIs. Each CDR3 protein is one row after TCRdb ran MiXCR on the 5' RACE reads. The repertoire holds some 50,000 distinct CDR3 sequences, 25% to 30% seen once, with just under 45% in the top ten. The sample consisted of PBMCs or a T cell subset sorted from them (not recorded which). The gene calls are TRBV30 and TRBJ2-2, with a weak D call TRBD1 (6 bases). The clonotype originates from a man aged 18-30 years who had mild COVID-19 (a few samples of this study predate the infection). Cell type and time point are not known. CDR3 in DNA: TGTGCCTGGAGTGTACTGGGGGCCCACACCGGGGAGCTGTTTTTT. Protein product: CAWSVLGAHTGELFF. Filled out from reference TRBV30 and TRBJ2-2, the complete variable domain reads SQTIHQWPATLVQPVGSPLSLECTVEGTSNPNLYWYRQAAGRGLQLLFYSVGIGQISSEVPQNLSASRPQDRQFILSSKKLLLSDSGFYLCAWSVLGAHTGELFFGEGSRLTVL.